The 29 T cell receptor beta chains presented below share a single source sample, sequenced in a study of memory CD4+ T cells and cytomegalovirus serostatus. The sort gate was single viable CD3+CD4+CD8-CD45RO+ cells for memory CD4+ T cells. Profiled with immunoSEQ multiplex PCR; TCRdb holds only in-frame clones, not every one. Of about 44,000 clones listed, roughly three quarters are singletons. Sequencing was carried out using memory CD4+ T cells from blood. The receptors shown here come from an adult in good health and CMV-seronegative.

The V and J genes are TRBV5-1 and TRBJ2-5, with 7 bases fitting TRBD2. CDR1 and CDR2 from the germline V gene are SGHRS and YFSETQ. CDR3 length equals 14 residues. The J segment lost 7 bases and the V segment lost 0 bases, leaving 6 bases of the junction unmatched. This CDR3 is CASSLEAGSGTQYF. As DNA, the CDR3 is TGCGCCAGCAGCTTGGAAGCGGGAAGTGGGACCCAGTACTTC.

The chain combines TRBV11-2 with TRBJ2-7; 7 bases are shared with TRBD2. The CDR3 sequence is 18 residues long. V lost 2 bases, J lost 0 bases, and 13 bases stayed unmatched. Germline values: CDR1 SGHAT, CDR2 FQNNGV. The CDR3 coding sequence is TGTGCCAGCAGCTTATCGGATGGTGCGGGGAGGGCCTCCTACGAGCAGTACTTC. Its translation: CASSLSDGAGRASYEQYF.

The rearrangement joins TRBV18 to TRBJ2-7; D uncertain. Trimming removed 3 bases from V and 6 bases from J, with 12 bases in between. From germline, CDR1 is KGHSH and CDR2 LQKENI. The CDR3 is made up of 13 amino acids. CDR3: CASSPSMIGEQYF. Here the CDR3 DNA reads TGTGCCAGCTCACCCAGCATGATTGGCGAGCAGTACTTC.

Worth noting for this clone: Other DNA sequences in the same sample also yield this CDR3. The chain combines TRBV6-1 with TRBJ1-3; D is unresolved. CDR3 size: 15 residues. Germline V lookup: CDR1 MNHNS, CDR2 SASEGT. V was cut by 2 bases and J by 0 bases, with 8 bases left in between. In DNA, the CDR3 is TGTGCCAGCAGTGAACGGAGCCTCTCTGGAAACACCATATATTTT. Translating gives CASSERSLSGNTIYF.

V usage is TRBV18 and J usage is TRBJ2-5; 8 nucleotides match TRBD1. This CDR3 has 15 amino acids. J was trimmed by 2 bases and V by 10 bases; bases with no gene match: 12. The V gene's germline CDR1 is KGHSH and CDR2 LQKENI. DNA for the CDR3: TGTGCCACCGCGATACACCGGGACAGGCAAGAGACCCAGTACTTC. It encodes CATAIHRDRQETQYF.

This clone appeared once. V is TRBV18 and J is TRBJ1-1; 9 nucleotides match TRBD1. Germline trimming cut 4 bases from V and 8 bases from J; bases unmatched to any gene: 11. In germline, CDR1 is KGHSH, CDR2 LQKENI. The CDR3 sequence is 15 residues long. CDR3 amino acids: CASSQGTGRLVEAFF. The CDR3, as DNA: TGTGCCAGCTCACAAGGGACAGGGAGGCTGGTGGAAGCTTTCTTT.

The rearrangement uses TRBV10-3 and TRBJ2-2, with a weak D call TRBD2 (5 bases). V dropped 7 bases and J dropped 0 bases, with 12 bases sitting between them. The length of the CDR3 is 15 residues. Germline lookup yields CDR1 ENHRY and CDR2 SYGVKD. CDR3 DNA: TGTGCCATCAAAGGGAGCGAGACGAACACCGGGGAGCTGTTTTTT. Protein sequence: CAIKGSETNTGELFF.

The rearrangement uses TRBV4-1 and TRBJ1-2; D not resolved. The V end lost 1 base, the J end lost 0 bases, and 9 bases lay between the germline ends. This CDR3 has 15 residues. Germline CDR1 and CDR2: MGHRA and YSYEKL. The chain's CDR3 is CASSQGPTANYGYTF. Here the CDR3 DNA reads TGCGCCAGCAGCCAAGGACCTACAGCTAACTATGGCTACACCTTC.

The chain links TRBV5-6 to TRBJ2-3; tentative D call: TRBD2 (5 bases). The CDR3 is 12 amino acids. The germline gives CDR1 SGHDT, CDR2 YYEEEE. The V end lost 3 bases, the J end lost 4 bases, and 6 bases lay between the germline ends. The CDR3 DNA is TGTGCCAGCAGCTCGGAGGCAGATACGCAGTATTTT. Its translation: CASSSEADTQYF.

The CDR3 DNA is TGTGCCAGCAGCTTGGTCGGGGGGGCAGCACCAAGGATTCAGTACTTC. It encodes CASSLVGGAAPRIQYF. J is TRBJ2-4 and V is TRBV5-4; 8 bases agree with TRBD2. Germline CDR1 is SGHNT and CDR2 is YYREEE (reference sequence). The CDR3 extends over 16 amino acids. V gave up 0 bases and J gave up 10 bases; unmatched junction bases: 12.

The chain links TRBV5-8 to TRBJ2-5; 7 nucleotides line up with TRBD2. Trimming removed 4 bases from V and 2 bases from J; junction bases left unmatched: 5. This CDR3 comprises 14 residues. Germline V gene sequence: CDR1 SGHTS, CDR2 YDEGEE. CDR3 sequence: CASSPGLSQETQYF. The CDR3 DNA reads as TGTGCCAGCAGCCCGGGACTATCACAAGAGACCCAGTACTTC. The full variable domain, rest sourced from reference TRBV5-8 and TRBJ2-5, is EAGVTQSPTHLIKTRGQQATLRCSPISGHTSVYWYQQALGLGLQFLLWYDEGEERNRGNFPPRFSGRQFPNYSSELNVNALELEDSALYLCASSPGLSQETQYFGPGTRLLVL.

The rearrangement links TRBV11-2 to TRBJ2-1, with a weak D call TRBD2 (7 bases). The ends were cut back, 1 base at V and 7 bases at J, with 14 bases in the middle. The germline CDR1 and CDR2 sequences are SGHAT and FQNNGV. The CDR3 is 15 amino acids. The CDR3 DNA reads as TGTGCCAGCAGCTTAGTGGGGGGGCTGCCTAATGAGCAGTTCTTC. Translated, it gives CASSLVGGLPNEQFF.

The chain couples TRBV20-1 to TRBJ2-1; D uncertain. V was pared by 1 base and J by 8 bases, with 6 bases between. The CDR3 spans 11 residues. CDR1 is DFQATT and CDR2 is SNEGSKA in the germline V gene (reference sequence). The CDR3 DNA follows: TGCAGTGCTAGAGGGATCGATGAGCAGTTCTTC. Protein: CSARGIDEQFF.

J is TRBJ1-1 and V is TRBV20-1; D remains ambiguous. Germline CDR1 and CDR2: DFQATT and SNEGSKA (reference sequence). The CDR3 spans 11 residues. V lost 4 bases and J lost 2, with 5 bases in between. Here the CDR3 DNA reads TGCAGTGCTACCCGAAACACTGAAGCTTTCTTT. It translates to CSATRNTEAFF.

CDR3 DNA sequence: TGTGCCACCAGCAGAGATCAGGGGACCGGGTCAACTAATGAAAAACTGTTTTTT. This sequence encodes CATSRDQGTGSTNEKLFF. The chain links TRBV15 to TRBJ1-4, with a possible D match to TRBD1 (6 bases). CDR3 length: 18 residues. CDR1 is LNHNV, CDR2 YYDKDF, per germline (reference sequence). The germline V and J ends were trimmed by 0 bases and 0 bases, with 14 bases remaining between them.

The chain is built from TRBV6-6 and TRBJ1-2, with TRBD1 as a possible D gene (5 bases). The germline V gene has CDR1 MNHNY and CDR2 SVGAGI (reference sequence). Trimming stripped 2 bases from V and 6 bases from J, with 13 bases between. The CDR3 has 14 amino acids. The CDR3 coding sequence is TGTGCCAGCAGTTACAAGCGGGACGGTGATGGCTACACCTTC. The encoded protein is CASSYKRDGDGYTF.

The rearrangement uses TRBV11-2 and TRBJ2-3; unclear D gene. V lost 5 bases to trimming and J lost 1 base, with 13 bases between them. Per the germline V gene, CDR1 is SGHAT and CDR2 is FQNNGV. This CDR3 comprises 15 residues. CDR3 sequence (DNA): TGTGCCAGCAGCCATTGGAGATTAGGCACAGATACGCAGTATTTT. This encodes CASSHWRLGTDTQYF.

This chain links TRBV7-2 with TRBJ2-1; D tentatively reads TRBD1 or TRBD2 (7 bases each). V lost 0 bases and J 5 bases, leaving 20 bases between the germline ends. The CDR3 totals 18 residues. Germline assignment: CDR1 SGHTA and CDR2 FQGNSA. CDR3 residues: CASSLALREAGGDNEQFF. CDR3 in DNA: TGTGCCAGCAGCTTAGCCCTTCGTGAGGCAGGGGGGGACAATGAGCAGTTCTTC. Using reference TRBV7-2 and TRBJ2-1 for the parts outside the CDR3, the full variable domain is GAGVSQSPSNKVTEKGKDVELRCDPISGHTALYWYRQSLGQGLEFLIYFQGNSAPDKSGLPSDRFSAERTGGSVSTLTIQRTQQEDSAVYLCASSLALREAGGDNEQFFGPGTRLTVL.

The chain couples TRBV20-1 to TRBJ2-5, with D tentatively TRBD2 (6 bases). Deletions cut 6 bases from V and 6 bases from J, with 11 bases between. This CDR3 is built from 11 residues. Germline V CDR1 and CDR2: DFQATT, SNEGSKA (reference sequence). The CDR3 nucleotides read TGCAGTGCAGCGGGTGAAAAGACCCAGTACTTC. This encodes CSAAGEKTQYF.

The CDR3 protein is CASNPLQGAAFF. The CDR3 DNA follows: TGCGCCAGCAATCCTTTACAGGGGGCAGCTTTCTTT. V gene TRBV10-2 combines with J gene TRBJ1-1; 9 bases match TRBD1. Losses at the gene ends were 7 bases for V and 10 bases for J; bases not matched to a gene: 7. CDR1 is WSHSY and CDR2 is SAAADI in the germline V gene. This CDR3 contains 12 residues.

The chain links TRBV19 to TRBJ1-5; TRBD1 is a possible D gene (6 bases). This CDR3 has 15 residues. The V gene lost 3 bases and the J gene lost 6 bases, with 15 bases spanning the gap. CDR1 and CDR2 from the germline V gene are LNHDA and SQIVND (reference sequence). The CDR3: CASSMEGGGSQPQHF. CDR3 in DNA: TGTGCCAGTAGTATGGAGGGGGGGGGAAGTCAGCCCCAGCATTTT.

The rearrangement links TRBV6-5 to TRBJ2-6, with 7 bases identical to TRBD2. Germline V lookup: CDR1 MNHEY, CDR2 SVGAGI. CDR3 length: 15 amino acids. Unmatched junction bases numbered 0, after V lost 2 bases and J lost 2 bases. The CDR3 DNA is TGTGCCAGCAGTTACCGGGGGGCTGGGGCCAACGTCCTGACTTTC. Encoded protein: CASSYRGAGANVLTF.

The CDR3 nucleotides read TGTGCCAGCAGTGAACAGGGGGCGCAAGGAAACACCATATATTTT. Translation: CASSEQGAQGNTIYF. The chain uses TRBV2 and TRBJ1-3, with TRBD1 matching 8 bases. Germline-derived CDR1 and CDR2 are SNHLY and FYNNEI. J gave up 4 bases and V 2 bases, and 4 bases lay outside the gene matches. CDR3 size: 15 residues.

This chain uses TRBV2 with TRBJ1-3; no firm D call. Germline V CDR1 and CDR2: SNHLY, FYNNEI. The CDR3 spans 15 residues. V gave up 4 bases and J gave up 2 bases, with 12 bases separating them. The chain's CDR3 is CASSGEGMTGNTIYF. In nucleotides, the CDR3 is TGTGCCAGCAGTGGCGAGGGCATGACTGGAAACACCATATATTTT. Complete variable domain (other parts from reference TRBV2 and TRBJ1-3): EPEVTQTPSHQVTQMGQEVILRCVPISNHLYFYWYRQILGQKVEFLVSFYNNEISEKSEIFDDQFSVERPDGSNFTLKIRSTKLEDSAMYFCASSGEGMTGNTIYFGEGSWLTVV.

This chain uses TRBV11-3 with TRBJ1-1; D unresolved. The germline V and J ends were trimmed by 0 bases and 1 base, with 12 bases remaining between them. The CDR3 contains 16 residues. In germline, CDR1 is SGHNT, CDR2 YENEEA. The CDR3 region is CASSLDNWTGNTEAFF. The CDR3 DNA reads TGTGCCAGCAGCTTAGATAATTGGACGGGGAACACTGAAGCTTTCTTT. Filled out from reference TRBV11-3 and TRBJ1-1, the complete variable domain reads EAGVVQSPRYKIIEKKQPVAFWCNPISGHNTLYWYLQNLGQGPELLIRYENEEAVDDSQLPKDRFSAERLKGVDSTLKIQPAELGDSAVYLCASSLDNWTGNTEAFFGQGTRLTVV.

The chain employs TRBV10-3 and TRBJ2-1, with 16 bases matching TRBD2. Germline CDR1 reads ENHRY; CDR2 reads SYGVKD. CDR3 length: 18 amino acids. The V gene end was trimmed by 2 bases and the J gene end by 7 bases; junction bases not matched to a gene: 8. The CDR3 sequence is CAISEPGTSGRVGNEQFF. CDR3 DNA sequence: TGTGCCATCAGTGAGCCAGGGACTAGCGGGAGGGTCGGTAATGAGCAGTTCTTC.

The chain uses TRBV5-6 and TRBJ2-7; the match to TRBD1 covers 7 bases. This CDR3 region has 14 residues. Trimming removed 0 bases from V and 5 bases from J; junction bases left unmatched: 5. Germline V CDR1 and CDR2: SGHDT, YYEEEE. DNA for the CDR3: TGTGCCAGCAGCTTGGGACAGGGAACCCACGAGCAGTACTTC. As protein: CASSLGQGTHEQYF.

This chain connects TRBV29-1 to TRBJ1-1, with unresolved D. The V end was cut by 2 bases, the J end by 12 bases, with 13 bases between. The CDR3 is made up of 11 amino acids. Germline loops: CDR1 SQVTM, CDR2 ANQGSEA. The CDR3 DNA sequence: TGCAGCGTTGAACGGCCCGGGCCAACTTTCTTT. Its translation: CSVERPGPTFF.

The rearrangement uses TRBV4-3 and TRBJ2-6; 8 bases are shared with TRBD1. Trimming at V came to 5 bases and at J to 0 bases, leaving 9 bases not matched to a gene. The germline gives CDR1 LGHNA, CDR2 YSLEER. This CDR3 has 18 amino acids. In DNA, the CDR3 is TGCGCCAGCAGCAGAATACAGGGGGACAACTCTGGGGCCAACGTCCTGACTTTC. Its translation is CASSRIQGDNSGANVLTF.